The clone carrying this TCR beta chain was observed a handful of times. Antigen unknown. Expressed TCRB transcripts got sequenced, as all isolated RNA was reverse transcribed. The method was immunoSEQ multiplex PCR; TCRdb's version includes in-frame clones alone and lacks a portion of them. The sample comprises under 450,000 clones, over 11% of which are singletons, and around 0.039% rests with the top ten. The sample is drawn from a study of beta chain features in type 1 diabetes. Across the study: Patients and healthy donors were similar in age, gender and cell yields. Study-wide results and limits: When cDNA is sequenced, cells with high TCR expression could be over-represented.

Source material: naive CD4+ T cells from blood. The TCR sequence derives from a young man in good health.

CDR3 region: CASSNRQSQPQHF. The CDR3 nucleotides are TGTGCCAGCAGTAACCGACAGAGTCAGCCCCAGCATTTT. The rearrangement joins TRBV2 to TRBJ1-5; tentatively, D is TRBD1 (5 bases). CDR3 length: 13 residues. The germline V gene encodes CDR1 SNHLY and CDR2 FYNNEI. V lost 5 bases, J lost 6 bases, and 11 bases lay in between.